Following are 17 T cell receptor beta chains from one sample sequenced in a study of early T cells in non-severe SARS-CoV-2 infection. Via MiXCR, TCRdb re-called the 5' RACE reads, giving one row per CDR3 protein. The table lists under 65,000 distinct CDR3 sequences, over 10% of them singletons. Source: whole blood, taken at baseline. Receptor source: an adult who was a healthcare worker with PCR-confirmed SARS-CoV-2 infection or an uninfected control (not recorded which).

This clonotype has ten or more counts. The gene calls are TRBV14 and TRBJ1-1; D call uncertain. This CDR3 contains 14 residues. In germline, CDR1 is SGHDN, CDR2 FVKESK. The V end was cut by 1 base, the J end by 0 bases, with 6 bases between. In nucleotides, the CDR3 is TGTGCCAGCAGCCAAGCGGGCATGAACACTGAAGCTTTCTTT. Amino acid sequence: CASSQAGMNTEAFF. The full variable domain, with the rest looked up from reference TRBV14 and TRBJ1-1, is EAGVTQFPSHSVIEKGQTVTLRCDPISGHDNLYWYRRVMGKEIKFLLHFVKESKQDESGMPNNRFLAERTGGTYSTLKVQPAELEDSGVYFCASSQAGMNTEAFFGQGTRLTVV.

This clonotype was seen only a few times. The chain links TRBV6-6 to TRBJ1-5; weak D call: TRBD1 (6 bases). The CDR3 length is 15 residues. In germline, CDR1 is MNHNY, CDR2 SVGAGI (reference sequence). V gave up 6 bases and J gave up 3 bases, with 15 bases separating them. CDR3 loop: CASSQTGGTNQPQHF. The CDR3 DNA reads as TGTGCCAGCAGCCAGACAGGCGGGACCAATCAGCCCCAGCATTTT.

In this sample, this clonotype turned up many times. This chain connects TRBV25-1 to TRBJ1-2, with D hard to call. V was cut by 1 base and J by 7 bases, with 10 bases left in between. The CDR3 length is 13 residues. Germline-derived CDR1 and CDR2 are MGHDK and SYGVNS. CDR3 amino acids: CASSEWEVSGYTF. The CDR3 DNA reads as TGTGCCAGCAGTGAATGGGAGGTGTCTGGCTACACCTTC.

The chain employs TRBV29-1 and TRBJ1-2, with D hard to call. The CDR3 sequence is 12 residues long. Germline V gives CDR1 SQVTM, CDR2 ANQGSEA. Trimming removed 4 bases from V and 3 bases from J, with 9 bases in between. The CDR3, as DNA: TGCAGCGTTGTAGGGTCACACTATGGCTACACCTTC. Protein product: CSVVGSHYGYTF.

This clonotype appeared many times. The chain uses TRBV7-9 and TRBJ1-6; a weak D match, TRBD1 (5 bases). The CDR3 contains 14 residues. The V gene's germline CDR1 is SEHNR and CDR2 FQNEAQ (reference sequence). Trimming pared 3 bases from V and 10 bases from J, leaving 13 bases between. The CDR3 here is CASSLYGGVSPLHF. For the CDR3, the DNA is TGTGCCAGCAGCTTGTACGGAGGGGTATCACCCCTCCACTTT.

This clonotype has only a few counts. J is TRBJ2-3 and V is TRBV6-2 or TRBV6-3, with D unclear. The germline V gene has CDR1 MNHEY and CDR2 SVGEGT. V shed 4 bases and J shed 0 bases, with 14 bases lying between them. This CDR3 is 16 amino acids long. The CDR3 sequence: CASSSPDRHSTDTQYF. CDR3 nucleotide sequence: TGTGCCAGCAGTTCCCCCGACCGTCACAGCACAGATACGCAGTATTTT.

V and J are TRBV20-1 and TRBJ1-5; D is uncertain. The CDR3 spans 13 residues. CDR1 and CDR2 from the germline V gene are DFQATT and SNEGSKA (reference sequence). The CDR3 DNA reads TGCGGGAGCGGCCGCGCGGGCAATCAGCCCCAGCATTTT. The encoded protein is CGSGRAGNQPQHF.

This chain uses TRBV10-3 with TRBJ2-7, with D unclear. Per the germline V gene, CDR1 is ENHRY and CDR2 is SYGVKD. This CDR3 region has 13 residues. Trimming shortened V by 0 bases and J by 5 bases, and 8 bases separated the two germline ends. The CDR3 DNA reads as TGTGCCATCAGTGAGTCGGTTAACCACGAGCAGTACTTC. It is translated as CAISESVNHEQYF.

This clonotype was seen ten or more times. The chain recombines TRBV5-1 with TRBJ1-1; perhaps TRBD1 as D (6 bases). V was cut by 0 bases and J by 1 base, with 7 bases left in between. The CDR3 spans 14 residues. Per the germline V gene, CDR1 is SGHRS and CDR2 is YFSETQ. The CDR3 here is CASSLAGANTEAFF. DNA for the CDR3: TGCGCCAGCAGCTTGGCAGGGGCGAACACTGAAGCTTTCTTT.

This clonotype was counted many times. The chain recombines TRBV28 with TRBJ2-1; TRBD1 matches at 8 bases. V dropped 1 base and J dropped 8; count of bases not matched to a gene: 7. This CDR3 is 15 amino acids long. CDR1 and CDR2 from the germline V gene are MDHEN and SYDVKM. The chain's CDR3 is CASSLFQGALYEQFF. The CDR3 DNA is TGTGCCAGCAGTTTATTCCAGGGGGCGCTGTATGAGCAGTTCTTC. The full variable domain, in which reference TRBV28 and TRBJ2-1 provide the parts outside the CDR3, is DVKVTQSSRYLVKRTGEKVFLECVQDMDHENMFWYRQDPGLGLRLIYFSYDVKMKEKGDIPEGYSVSREKKERFSLILESASTNQTSMYLCASSLFQGALYEQFFGPGTRLTVL.

The chain joins TRBV7-3 to TRBJ2-3; D tentatively fits TRBD1 or TRBD2 (5 bases each). V dropped 1 base and J dropped 4 bases, with 6 bases sitting between them. The CDR3 has 13 residues. Germline CDR1 SGHTA, CDR2 FQGTGA. CDR3 loop: CASSLMGADTQYF. CDR3 DNA: TGTGCCAGCAGCTTAATGGGGGCAGATACGCAGTATTTT. The full variable domain, in which reference TRBV7-3 and TRBJ2-3 provide the parts outside the CDR3, is GAGVSQTPSNKVTEKGKYVELRCDPISGHTALYWYRQSLGQGPEFLIYFQGTGAADDSGLPNDRFFAVRPEGSVSTLKIQRTERGDSAVYLCASSLMGADTQYFGPGTRLTVL.

The rearrangement links TRBV7-3 to TRBJ1-5; D gene ambiguous. Germline CDR1 reads SGHTA; CDR2 reads FQGTGA. The V gene lost 2 bases and the J gene lost 3 bases, with 8 bases spanning the gap. CDR3 length: 14 amino acids. The CDR3 coding sequence is TGTGCCAGCAGCTTACCGGGGTCCAATCAGCCCCAGCATTTT. This encodes CASSLPGSNQPQHF.

In this sample, this clonotype turned up a few times. The chain has TRBV4-2 and TRBJ2-7; D is perhaps TRBD2 (6 bases). Trimming shortened V by 4 bases and J by 9 bases, and 16 bases separated the two germline ends. The germline V gene has CDR1 LGHNA and CDR2 YNFKEQ. This CDR3 region has 13 residues. CDR3 sequence (DNA): TGTGCCAGCAGCCCCCTCGGGGGAGTGGGGCAGTACTTC. Translating it yields CASSPLGGVGQYF.

The chain combines TRBV4-1 with TRBJ2-1; weak D call: TRBD1 (5 bases). Germline V gene lookup returns CDR1 MGHRA and CDR2 YSYEKL. CDR3 length: 15 amino acids. Trimming pared 3 bases from V and 2 bases from J, leaving 11 bases between. CDR3 residues: CASSHVGVAYNEQFF. CDR3 DNA sequence: TGCGCCAGCAGCCATGTAGGGGTTGCCTACAATGAGCAGTTCTTC.

The V gene is TRBV11-2, the J gene TRBJ2-6, with no clear D. Germline CDR1 SGHAT, CDR2 FQNNGV. This CDR3 spans 16 amino acids. Trimming cost V 3 bases and J 0 bases, with 9 bases left between them. For the CDR3, the DNA is TGTGCCAGCAGCTTGATCCGATCCTCTGGGGCCAACGTCCTGACTTTC. It codes for CASSLIRSSGANVLTF.

This chain uses TRBV10-1 with TRBJ1-3; no definite D call. The V gene's germline CDR1 is WNHNN and CDR2 SYGVQD (reference sequence). The CDR3 length is 12 residues. V lost 4 bases and J lost 6, with 7 bases in between. The CDR3 spells CASSGPKNTIYF. The CDR3 nucleotides read TGCGCCAGCAGTGGTCCGAAAAACACCATATATTTT.

V usage is TRBV27 and J usage is TRBJ2-1; 13 bases fit TRBD2. The CDR3 covers 16 residues. J lost 5 bases, V lost 4 bases, and 5 bases had no gene match. CDR1 and CDR2 (germline): MNHEY, SMNVEV (reference sequence). DNA of the CDR3: TGTGCCAGCAGTTCGGGACTAGCGGGGCGCAACAATGAGCAGTTCTTC. This codes for CASSSGLAGRNNEQFF.